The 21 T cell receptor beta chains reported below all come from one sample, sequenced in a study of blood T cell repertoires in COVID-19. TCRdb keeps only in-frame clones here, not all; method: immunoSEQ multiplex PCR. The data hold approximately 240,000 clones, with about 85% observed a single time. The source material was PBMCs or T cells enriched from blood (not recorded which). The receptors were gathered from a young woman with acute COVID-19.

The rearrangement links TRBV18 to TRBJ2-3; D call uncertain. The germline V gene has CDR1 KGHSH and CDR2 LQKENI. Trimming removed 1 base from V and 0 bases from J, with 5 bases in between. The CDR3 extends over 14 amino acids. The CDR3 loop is CASSPLESTDTQYF. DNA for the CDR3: TGTGCCAGCTCACCACTAGAAAGCACAGATACGCAGTATTTT.

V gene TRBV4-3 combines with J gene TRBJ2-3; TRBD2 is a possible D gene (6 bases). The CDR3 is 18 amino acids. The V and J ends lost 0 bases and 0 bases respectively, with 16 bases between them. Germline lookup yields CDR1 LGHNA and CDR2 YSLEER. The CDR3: CASSQDLSSGTSTDTQYF. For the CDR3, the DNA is TGCGCCAGCAGCCAAGATCTGTCCTCAGGGACTAGCACAGATACGCAGTATTTT.

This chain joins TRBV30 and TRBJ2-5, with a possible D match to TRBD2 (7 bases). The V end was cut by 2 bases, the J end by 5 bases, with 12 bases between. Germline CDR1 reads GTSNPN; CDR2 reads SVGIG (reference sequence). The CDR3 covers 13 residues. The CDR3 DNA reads TGTGCCTGGAGTCGGGGGGCTGGGGAGACCCAGTACTTC. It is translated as CAWSRGAGETQYF.

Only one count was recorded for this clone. CDR3 bases: TGTGCCAGCAGTGGGCGGGGAAGAGAGAACACAGATACGCAGTATTTT. This codes for CASSGRGRENTDTQYF. The V call is TRBV2, the J call TRBJ2-3; weak D call: TRBD2 (6 bases). Trimming shortened V by 4 bases and J by 2 bases, and 16 bases separated the two germline ends. CDR1 is SNHLY, CDR2 FYNNEI, per germline. CDR3 length: 16 residues.

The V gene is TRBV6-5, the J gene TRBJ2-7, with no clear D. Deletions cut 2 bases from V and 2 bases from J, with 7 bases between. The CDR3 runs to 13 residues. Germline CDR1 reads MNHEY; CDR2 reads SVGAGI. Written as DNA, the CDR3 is TGTGCCAGCAGTTACGCTCTAGCCTACGAGCAGTACTTC. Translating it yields CASSYALAYEQYF.

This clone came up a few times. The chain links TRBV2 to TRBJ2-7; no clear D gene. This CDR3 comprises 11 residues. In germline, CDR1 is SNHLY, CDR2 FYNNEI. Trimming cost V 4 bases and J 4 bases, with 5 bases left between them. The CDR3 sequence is CASSAGYEQYF. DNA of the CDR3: TGTGCCAGCAGTGCAGGATACGAGCAGTACTTC.

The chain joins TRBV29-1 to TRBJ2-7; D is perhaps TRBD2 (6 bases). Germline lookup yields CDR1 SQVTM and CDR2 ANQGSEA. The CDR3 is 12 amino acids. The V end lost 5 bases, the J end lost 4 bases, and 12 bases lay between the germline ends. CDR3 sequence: CSVTGLSYEQYF. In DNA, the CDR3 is TGCAGCGTTACGGGACTTTCATACGAGCAGTACTTC.

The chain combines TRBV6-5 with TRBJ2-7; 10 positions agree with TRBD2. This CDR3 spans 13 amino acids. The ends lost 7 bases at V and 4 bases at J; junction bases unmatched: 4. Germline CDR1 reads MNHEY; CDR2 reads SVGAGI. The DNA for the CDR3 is TGTGCCAGCACTAGCGGGAGTCGGTACGAGCAGTACTTC. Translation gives CASTSGSRYEQYF.

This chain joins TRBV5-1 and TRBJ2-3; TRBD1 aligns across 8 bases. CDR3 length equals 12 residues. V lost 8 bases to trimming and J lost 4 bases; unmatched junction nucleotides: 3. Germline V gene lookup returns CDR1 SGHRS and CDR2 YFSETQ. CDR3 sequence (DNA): TGCGCCAGTCGGACAGGGTCAGATACGCAGTATTTT. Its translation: CASRTGSDTQYF.

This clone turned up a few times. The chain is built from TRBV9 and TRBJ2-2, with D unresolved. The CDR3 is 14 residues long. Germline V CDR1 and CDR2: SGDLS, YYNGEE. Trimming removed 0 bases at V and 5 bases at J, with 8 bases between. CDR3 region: CASSVVRGTGELFF. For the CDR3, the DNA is TGTGCCAGCAGCGTAGTAAGAGGTACCGGGGAGCTGTTTTTT.

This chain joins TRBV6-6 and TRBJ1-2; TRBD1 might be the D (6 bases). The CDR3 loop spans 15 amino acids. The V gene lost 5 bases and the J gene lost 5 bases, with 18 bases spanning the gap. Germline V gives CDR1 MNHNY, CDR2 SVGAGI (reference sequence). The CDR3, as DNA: TGTGCCAGCAGTCACCCGCAGGGGCGCAGATATGGCTACACCTTC. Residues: CASSHPQGRRYGYTF.

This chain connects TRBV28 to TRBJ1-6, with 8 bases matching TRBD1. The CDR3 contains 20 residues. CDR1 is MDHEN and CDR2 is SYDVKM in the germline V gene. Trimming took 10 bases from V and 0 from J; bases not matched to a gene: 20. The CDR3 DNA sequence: TGTGCCACCAAGACCCGCGGCCGGGACAGGTTTTTCTCCTATAATTCACCCCTCCACTTT. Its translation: CATKTRGRDRFFSYNSPLHF.

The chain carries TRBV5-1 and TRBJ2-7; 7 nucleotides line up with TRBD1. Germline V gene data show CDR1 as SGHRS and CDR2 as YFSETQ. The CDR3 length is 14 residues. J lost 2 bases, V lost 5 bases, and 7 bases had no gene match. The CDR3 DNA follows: TGCGCCAGCAGTGAGGGGGCGGCCACCTACGAGCAGTACTTC. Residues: CASSEGAATYEQYF.

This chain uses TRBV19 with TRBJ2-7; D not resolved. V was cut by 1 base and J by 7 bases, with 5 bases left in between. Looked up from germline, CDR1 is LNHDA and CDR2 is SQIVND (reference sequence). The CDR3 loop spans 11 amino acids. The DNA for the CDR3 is TGTGCCAGTAGTATAGGAGGTGAGCAGTACTTC. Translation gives CASSIGGEQYF.

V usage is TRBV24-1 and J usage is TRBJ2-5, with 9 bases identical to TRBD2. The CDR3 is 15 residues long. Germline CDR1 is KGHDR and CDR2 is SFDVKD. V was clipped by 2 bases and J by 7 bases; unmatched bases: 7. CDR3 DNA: TGTGCCACCAGTGATTCAGCGGGAGGATTAGTGACCCAGTACTTC. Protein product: CATSDSAGGLVTQYF.

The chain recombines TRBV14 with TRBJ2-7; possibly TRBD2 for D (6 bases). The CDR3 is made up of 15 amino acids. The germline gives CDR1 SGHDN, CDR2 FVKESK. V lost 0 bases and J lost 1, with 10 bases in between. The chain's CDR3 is CASSQDSGSSYEQYF. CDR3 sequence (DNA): TGTGCCAGCAGCCAAGATAGCGGTTCATCCTACGAGCAGTACTTC.

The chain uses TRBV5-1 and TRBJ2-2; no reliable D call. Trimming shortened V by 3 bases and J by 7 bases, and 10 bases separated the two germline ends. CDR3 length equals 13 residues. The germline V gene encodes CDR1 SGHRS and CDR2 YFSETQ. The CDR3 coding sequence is TGCGCCAGCAGCTCATCCCCACTCGGGGAGCTGTTTTTT. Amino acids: CASSSSPLGELFF.

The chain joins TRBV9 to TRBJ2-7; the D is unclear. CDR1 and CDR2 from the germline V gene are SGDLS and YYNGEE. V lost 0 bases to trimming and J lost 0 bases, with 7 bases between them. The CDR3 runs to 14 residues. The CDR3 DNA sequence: TGTGCCAGCAGCGTAGGGCAGATCTCCTACGAGCAGTACTTC. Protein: CASSVGQISYEQYF.

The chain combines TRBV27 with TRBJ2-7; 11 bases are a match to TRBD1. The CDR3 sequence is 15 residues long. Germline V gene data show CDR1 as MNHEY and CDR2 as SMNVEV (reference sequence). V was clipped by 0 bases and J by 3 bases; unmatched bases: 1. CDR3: CASSLSGTGGYEQYF. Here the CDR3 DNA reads TGTGCCAGCAGTTTATCCGGGACAGGGGGCTACGAGCAGTACTTC.

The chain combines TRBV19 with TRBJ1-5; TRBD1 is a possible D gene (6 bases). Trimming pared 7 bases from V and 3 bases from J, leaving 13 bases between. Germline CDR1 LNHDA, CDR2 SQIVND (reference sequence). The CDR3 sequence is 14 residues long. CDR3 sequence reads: CASTRTDYNQPQHF. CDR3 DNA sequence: TGTGCCAGTACCCGGACAGACTACAATCAGCCCCAGCATTTT.

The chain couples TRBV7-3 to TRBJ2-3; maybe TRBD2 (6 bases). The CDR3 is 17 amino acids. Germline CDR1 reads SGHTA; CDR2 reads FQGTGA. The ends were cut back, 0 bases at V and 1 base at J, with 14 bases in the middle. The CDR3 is CASSLTPRGGGTDTQYF. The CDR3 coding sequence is TGTGCCAGCAGCTTAACGCCGCGGGGTGGGGGCACAGATACGCAGTATTTT.